This is a list of T cell receptor beta chains from one sample in a study of cytomegalovirus exposure and HLA in healthy donors. Produced via immunoSEQ multiplex PCR; TCRdb's table is partial and in-frame only. Here the sample table reports under 200,000 clones. What was sequenced was PBMCs. These receptors were collected from a man aged 25-40 years in good health and CMV-seronegative. Each CDR3 is given with its conserved first and last residue. D genes are given only for firm matches.

>-|TRBJ2-5|TRBV5-4
TGTGCCAGCAGCTTGGGGAGGGGTTATGAGATGGAGACCCAGTACTTC
CASSLGRGYEMETQYF
>TRBD1|TRBJ1-2|TRBV28
TGTGCCAGCAGTCGTGACAGGGCCTATGGCTACACCTTC
CASSRDRAYGYTF
>-|TRBJ2-2|TRBV7-3
TGTGCCAGCAGCTTTGGTAGCCGGGGCGGGGAGCTGTTTTTT
CASSFGSRGGELFF
>-|TRBJ2-3|TRBV11-2
TGTGCCAGCAGCTTCGGGAGTACGAGAACAGATACGCAGTATTTT
CASSFGSTRTDTQYF
>-|TRBJ2-4|TRBV4-3
TGCGCCAGCAGCCAAGGTTCCCCGAACTCAGCCAAAAACATTCAGTACTTC
CASSQGSPNSAKNIQYF
>-|TRBJ2-7|TRBV7-2
TGTGCCAGCAGCTTAGTTGGGGGCGCTTCCTACGAGCAGTACTTC
CASSLVGGASYEQYF
>TRBD2|TRBJ2-7|TRBV28
TGTGCCAGCAGTCATAGGAAGGCGGGAGTAGGGAAGGAGCAGTACTTC
CASSHRKAGVGKEQYF
>-|TRBJ2-2|TRBV27
TGTGCCAGCAGTTTCTATCTAGCAGGGGCCGGGGAGCTGTTTTTT
CASSFYLAGAGELFF
>-|TRBJ2-1|TRBV6-5
TGTGCCAGCAGTTACCCTGTTGATGAGCAGTTCTTC
CASSYPVDEQFF
>-|TRBJ2-7|TRBV12-5
TGTGCTAGTGGTTTGGTACCAGGGTACCCCTCCTACGAGCAGTACTTC
CASGLVPGYPSYEQYF
>-|TRBJ1-1|TRBV5-1
TGCGCCAGCAGCTTGTACGGGGGGCTTACGAACACTGAAGCTTTCTTT
CASSLYGGLTNTEAFF
>-|TRBJ1-4|TRBV12-5
TGTGCTAGTGGTCAGTGGGAAAAACTGTTTTTT
CASGQWEKLFF
>TRBD1|TRBJ1-2|TRBV6-5
TGTGCCAGCAGTCGGGGACAGGGAAACTATGGCTACACCTTC
CASSRGQGNYGYTF
>TRBD2|TRBJ2-7|TRBV11-3
TGTGCCAGCAGCTCAAGGGATACTAGCGGGAGGGCCTACGAGCAGTACTTC
CASSSRDTSGRAYEQYF
>TRBD2|TRBJ2-7|TRBV10-3
TGTGCCATCATGGACGGGAGGGCCGGGTACGAGCAGTACTTC
CAIMDGRAGYEQYF
>TRBD1|TRBJ1-1|TRBV5-4
TGTGCCAGCAGCTGGGGACAGGGTGCTTTCTTT
CASSWGQGAFF
>TRBD1|TRBJ2-7|TRBV25-1
TGTGCCAGCAGTGACTTCACAGGGGGCTCTAGTTACGAGCAGTACTTC
CASSDFTGGSSYEQYF
>TRBD2|TRBJ2-1|TRBV28
TGTGCCAGCAGTTTCCCTAGCGGGAGTAGTAATGAGCAGTTCTTC
CASSFPSGSSNEQFF
>-|TRBJ1-2|TRBV4-3
TGCGCCAGCAGCCCTGGACAGTCTCTAAGCGGCTACACCTTC
CASSPGQSLSGYTF
>-|TRBJ2-7|TRBV7-2
TGTGCCAGCAGCGAACAGGGCTTAGGGTTCTACGAGCAGTACTTC
CASSEQGLGFYEQYF
>TRBD2|TRBJ2-5|TRBV14
TGTGCCAGCAGCAAAAGACTAGCGGGAGGTGAGACCCAGTACTTC
CASSKRLAGGETQYF
>TRBD2|TRBJ2-1|TRBV5-8
TGTGCCAGCAGCTTGGAGCTAGCGGGAGGCACCGGGAATGAGCAGTTCTTC
CASSLELAGGTGNEQFF
>-|TRBJ2-5|TRBV5-6
TGTGCCAGCAGCTTGGGACAGACCTACGGGCAGTACTTC
CASSLGQTYGQYF
>-|TRBJ1-4|TRBV6-5
TGTGCCAGCAGCTTAGATTCAACTAATGAAAAACTGTTTTTT
CASSLDSTNEKLFF
>-|TRBJ2-1|TRBV5-1
TGCGCCAGCAGACTAGGCCATGAGCAGTTCTTC
CASRLGHEQFF
>TRBD2|TRBJ2-3|TRBV5-1
TGCGCCAGCAGCGAGGGAGGGACTAGCACAGATACGCAGTATTTT
CASSEGGTSTDTQYF
>TRBD1|TRBJ1-1|TRBV11-3
TGTGCCAGCAGCGCTCGACAGGGGCCGAACACTGAAGCTTTCTTT
CASSARQGPNTEAFF
>TRBD1|TRBJ2-7|TRBV18
TGTGCCAGCTCACCACCGCTGGGACAGGGACCTTACGAGCAGTACTTC
CASSPPLGQGPYEQYF
>TRBD2|TRBJ2-1|TRBV15
TGTGCCACCAGCCGAGGGGACTACTCCTACAATGAGCAGTTCTTC
CATSRGDYSYNEQFF
>-|TRBJ2-7|TRBV11-3
TGTGCCAGCAGCATACAGGGAAGGGGAACCTACGAGCAGTACTTC
CASSIQGRGTYEQYF
>TRBD2|TRBJ2-1|TRBV5-1
TGCGCCAGCAGCTTGAGGGCTAGCGGGAGTTCGAATGAGCAGTTCTTC
CASSLRASGSSNEQFF
>-|TRBJ2-5|TRBV11-3
TGTGCCAGCAGCAGGGAGGAAGAGACCCAGTACTTC
CASSREEETQYF
>TRBD2|TRBJ2-7|TRBV15
TGTGCCACCAGCAGCTCCGGGACTAGCGGCTACGAGCAGTACTTC
CATSSSGTSGYEQYF
>-|TRBJ1-2|TRBV7-9
TGTGCCAGCAGCGCGGGAATTTGGGGCTACACCTTC
CASSAGIWGYTF
>-|TRBJ1-2|TRBV6-5
TGTGCCAGCCGCGACAGTACGAACTATGGCTACACCTTC
CASRDSTNYGYTF
>-|TRBJ2-5|TRBV30
TGTGCCTGGAGTGTACATGGCGGGCGGAGGGAGACCCAGTACTTC
CAWSVHGGRRETQYF
>-|TRBJ2-5|TRBV7-9
TGTGCCAGCAGCACCCTCCTGGGAGACGCTGTCGAGACCCAGTACTTC
CASSTLLGDAVETQYF
>-|TRBJ2-7|TRBV6-1
TGTGCCAGCACCCCGATCGTTAGCTCCTACGAGCAGTACTTC
CASTPIVSSYEQYF
>TRBD1|TRBJ1-1|TRBV28
TGTGCCAGCAGCTCTCACGGACAGGGGGGTTTTAGCACTGAAGCTTTCTTT
CASSSHGQGGFSTEAFF
>-|TRBJ2-1|TRBV27
TGTGCCAGCAGTCTAAGGGGTGATGAGCAGTTCTTC
CASSLRGDEQFF
>TRBD1|TRBJ2-7|TRBV18
TGTGCCAGCTCACCACTAGCGACAGGGACGGACGAGCAGTACTTC
CASSPLATGTDEQYF
>-|TRBJ1-1|TRBV11-2
TGTGCCAGCAGCTTTCAGTTGAACACTGAAGCTTTCTTT
CASSFQLNTEAFF
>TRBD1|TRBJ2-4|TRBV9
TGTGCCAGCAGCGACGACAGGGGGCCGTCGGACTTC
CASSDDRGPSDF
>-|TRBJ2-7|TRBV6-1
TGTGCCAGCAGTGAATACACCTCCTACGAGCAGTACTTC
CASSEYTSYEQYF
>TRBD2|TRBJ2-1|TRBV9
TGTGCCAGCAGCGCAGAAACGGGACTAGCGGCGACGGAGCAGTTCTTC
CASSAETGLAATEQFF